This TCR beta chain was captured in a study of CD8 T cells in Susac syndrome (dated by TCRdb to about 2019). Regarding the study in general: The study used repertoire sequencing to test whether antigen drove CD8+ T cell activation and differentiation in Susac syndrome. The full study reports these points: The number of individuals in the TCR sequencing and HLA analysis was acknowledged as relatively small.

Peripheral blood CD8+ and CD4+ T cells from healthy donors, Susac syndrome patients and multiple sclerosis patients were profiled using high-throughput TCR beta sequencing. Multiple sclerosis controls were treatment-naive patients with stable or active relapsing-remitting disease fulfilling revised McDonald criteria. Bulk CD8+ and CD4+ T cells were purified by magnetic negative isolation, whereas CD8+ TEMRA cells were enriched by FACS. Blood was collected in EDTA tubes and processed within 24 hours, with PBMCs isolated through density gradient centrifugation. PBMCs destined for TCR sequencing were cryopreserved in liquid nitrogen and later thawed in a 37 °C water bath. A purity of at least 90% was achieved for sorted or isolated CD4+, CD8+ and CD8+ TEMRA cells. Between the V and J ends, shortened by 3 bases and 0 bases respectively, the junction contains 21 bases. The cysteine opens and the phenylalanine closes a CDR3 of 19 amino acids. Only CDR3 DNA remains: 57 bases, in frame from the first base. For CDR1 and CDR2, the germline V gene lists SGHTA and FQGNSA.

RNA was extracted with the RNeasy kit and about 0.45 to 1 ug was reverse transcribed using random hexamers. The immunoSEQ multiplex PCR assay, which covers 54 Vbeta and 13 Jbeta segments, was used to amplify TCR beta CDR3 regions. PCR amplification bias was corrected by using a synthetic template baseline for primer optimization and computational correction. The source study handled its data this way. Reads were assigned to V, D and J genes according to IMGT and analyzed in immunoSEQ Analyzer, with only productive sequences retained. Clonality was calculated as one minus the Shannon entropy normalized by log2 of the number of productive unique sequences. For each patient and control, public and private clones were evaluated among the 100 most prevalent clones. Clones were defined as Susac-specific if absent from the healthy and MS cohorts, from 900 to 1,300 published viral clones and from other ImmuneACCESS disease sequences. The raw public reads went through TCRdb reprocessing: fastp at Q25, MiXCR clone calling, in-frame beta chains kept. Every CDR3 protein is listed once, alongside the most common genes and DNA of its rows. V and J calls and clone size were set by TCRdb, not the authors. The sample table contains around 200,000 distinct CDR3 sequences; only one count was recorded for 95% of them. Of the sample, approximately 0.08% is held by the ten largest clones.

Turning to this clonotype: What antigen it recognizes has not been identified. The record has no base qualities; no much larger clone is one base away.

Sequenced sample: CD4+ T cells from PBMCs. The sequence is built from TRBV7-2 and TRBJ2-1; TRBD2 is perhaps the D gene, given 6 matching bases. The source is a human donor with multiple sclerosis. This receptor carries the CDR3 CASSFGVISGRLSYNEQFF. The nucleotide sequence is TGTGCCAGCAGCTTCGGGGTTATTAGCGGCCGCCTCTCCTACAATGAGCAGTTCTTC.